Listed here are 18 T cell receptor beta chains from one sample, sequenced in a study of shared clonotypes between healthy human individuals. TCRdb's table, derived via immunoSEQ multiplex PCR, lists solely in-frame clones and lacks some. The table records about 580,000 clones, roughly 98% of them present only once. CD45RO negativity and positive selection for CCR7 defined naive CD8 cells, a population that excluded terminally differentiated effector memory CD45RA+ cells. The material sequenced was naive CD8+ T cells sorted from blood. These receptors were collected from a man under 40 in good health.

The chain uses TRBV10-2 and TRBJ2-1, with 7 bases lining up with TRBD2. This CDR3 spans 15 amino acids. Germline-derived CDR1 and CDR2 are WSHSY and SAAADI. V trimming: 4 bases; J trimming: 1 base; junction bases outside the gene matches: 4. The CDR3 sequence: CASSGTSQSYNEQFF. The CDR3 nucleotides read TGCGCCAGCAGTGGGACTAGTCAGTCCTACAATGAGCAGTTCTTC.

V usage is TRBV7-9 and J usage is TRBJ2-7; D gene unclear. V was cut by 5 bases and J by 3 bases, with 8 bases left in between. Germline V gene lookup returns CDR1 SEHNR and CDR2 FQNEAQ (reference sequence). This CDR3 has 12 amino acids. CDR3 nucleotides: TGTGCCAGCAGCCAGAAGGACTACGAGCAGTACTTC. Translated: CASSQKDYEQYF. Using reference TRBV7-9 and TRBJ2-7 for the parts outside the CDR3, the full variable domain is DTGVSQNPRHKITKRGQNVTFRCDPISEHNRLYWYRQTLGQGPEFLTYFQNEAQLEKSRLLSDRFSAERPKGSFSTLEIQRTEQGDSAMYLCASSQKDYEQYFGPGTRLTVT.

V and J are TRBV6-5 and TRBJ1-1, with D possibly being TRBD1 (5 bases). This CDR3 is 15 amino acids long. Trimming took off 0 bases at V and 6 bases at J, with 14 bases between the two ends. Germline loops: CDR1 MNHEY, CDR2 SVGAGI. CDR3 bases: TGTGCCAGCAGTTACTCCAAGGGGATTAGTGCTGAAGCTTTCTTT. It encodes CASSYSKGISAEAFF.

The CDR3 loop is CASRSGLLREQYF. CDR3 nucleotide sequence: TGTGCCAGCAGATCCGGCCTACTTAGGGAGCAGTACTTC. The J gene is TRBJ2-7, the V gene TRBV27; D is undetermined. V was shortened by 6 bases and J by 7 bases, with 16 bases between the two germline ends. Germline CDR1 reads MNHEY; CDR2 reads SMNVEV (reference sequence). CDR3 size: 13 residues.

CDR3 loop: CASSLARGDSEAFF. The CDR3 nucleotides are TGTGCCAGCAGCCTTGCGAGGGGAGACTCTGAAGCTTTCTTT. The chain uses TRBV9 and TRBJ1-1; D is possibly TRBD1 (5 bases). Trimming stripped 4 bases from V and 6 bases from J, with 16 bases between. Germline V gives CDR1 SGDLS, CDR2 YYNGEE. This CDR3 contains 14 residues.

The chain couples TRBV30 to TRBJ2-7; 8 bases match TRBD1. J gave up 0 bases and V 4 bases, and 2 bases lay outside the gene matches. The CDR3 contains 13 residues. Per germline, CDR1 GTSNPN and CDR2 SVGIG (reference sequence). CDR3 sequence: CAWMDRDSYEQYF. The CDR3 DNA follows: TGTGCCTGGATGGACAGGGACTCCTACGAGCAGTACTTC. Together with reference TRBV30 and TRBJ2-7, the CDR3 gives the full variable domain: SQTIHQWPATLVQPVGSPLSLECTVEGTSNPNLYWYRQAAGRGLQLLFYSVGIGQISSEVPQNLSASRPQDRQFILSSKKLLLSDSGFYLCAWMDRDSYEQYFGPGTRLTVT.

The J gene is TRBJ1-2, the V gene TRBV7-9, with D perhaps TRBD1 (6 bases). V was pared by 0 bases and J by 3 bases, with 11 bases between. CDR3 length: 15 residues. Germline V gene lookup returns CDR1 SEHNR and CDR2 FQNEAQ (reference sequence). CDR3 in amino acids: CASSLAQGRDYGYTF. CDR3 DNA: TGTGCCAGCAGCTTAGCGCAGGGGCGCGACTATGGCTACACCTTC.

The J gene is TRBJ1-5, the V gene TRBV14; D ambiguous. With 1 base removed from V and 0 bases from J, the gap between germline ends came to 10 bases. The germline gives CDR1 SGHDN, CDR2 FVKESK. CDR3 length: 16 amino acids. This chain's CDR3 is CASSQAEENSNQPQHF. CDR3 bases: TGTGCCAGCAGCCAAGCGGAAGAAAATAGCAATCAGCCCCAGCATTTT. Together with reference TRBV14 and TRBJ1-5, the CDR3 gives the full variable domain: EAGVTQFPSHSVIEKGQTVTLRCDPISGHDNLYWYRRVMGKEIKFLLHFVKESKQDESGMPNNRFLAERTGGTYSTLKVQPAELEDSGVYFCASSQAEENSNQPQHFGDGTRLSIL.

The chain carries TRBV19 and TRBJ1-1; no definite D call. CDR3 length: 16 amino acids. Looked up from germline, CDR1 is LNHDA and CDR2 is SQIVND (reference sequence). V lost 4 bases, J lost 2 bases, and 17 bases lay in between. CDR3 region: CASSKLLKRLNTEAFF. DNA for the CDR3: TGTGCCAGTAGTAAATTATTGAAAAGACTCAACACTGAAGCTTTCTTT.

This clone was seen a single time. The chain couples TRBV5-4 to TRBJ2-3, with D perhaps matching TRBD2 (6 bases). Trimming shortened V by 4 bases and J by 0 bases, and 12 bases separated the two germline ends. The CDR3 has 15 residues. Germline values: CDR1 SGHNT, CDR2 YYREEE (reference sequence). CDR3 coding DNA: TGTGCCAGCAGCCCGGGCCGGGAGAGCACAGATACGCAGTATTTT. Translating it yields CASSPGRESTDTQYF.

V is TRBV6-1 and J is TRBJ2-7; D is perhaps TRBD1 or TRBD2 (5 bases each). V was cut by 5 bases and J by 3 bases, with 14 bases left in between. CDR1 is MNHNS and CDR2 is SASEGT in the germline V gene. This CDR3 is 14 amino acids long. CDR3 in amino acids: CASSPGTSYYEQYF. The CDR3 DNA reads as TGTGCCAGCAGTCCCGGGACCTCTTACTACGAGCAGTACTTC.

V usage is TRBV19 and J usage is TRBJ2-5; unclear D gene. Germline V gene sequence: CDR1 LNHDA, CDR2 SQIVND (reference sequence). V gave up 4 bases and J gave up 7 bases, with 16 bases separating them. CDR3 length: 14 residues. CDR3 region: CASSKGPYPRTQYF. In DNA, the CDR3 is TGTGCCAGTAGTAAAGGCCCATATCCGCGGACCCAGTACTTC. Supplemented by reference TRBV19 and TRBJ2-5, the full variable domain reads DGGITQSPKYLFRKEGQNVTLSCEQNLNHDAMYWYRQDPGQGLRLIYYSQIVNDFQKGDIAEGYSVSREKKESFPLTVTSAQKNPTAFYLCASSKGPYPRTQYFGPGTRLLVL.

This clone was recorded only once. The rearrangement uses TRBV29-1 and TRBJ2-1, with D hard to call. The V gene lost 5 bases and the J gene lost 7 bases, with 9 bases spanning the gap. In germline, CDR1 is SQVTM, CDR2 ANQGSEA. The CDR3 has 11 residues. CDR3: CSVWLGNEQFF. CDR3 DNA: TGCAGCGTTTGGCTGGGAAATGAGCAGTTCTTC.

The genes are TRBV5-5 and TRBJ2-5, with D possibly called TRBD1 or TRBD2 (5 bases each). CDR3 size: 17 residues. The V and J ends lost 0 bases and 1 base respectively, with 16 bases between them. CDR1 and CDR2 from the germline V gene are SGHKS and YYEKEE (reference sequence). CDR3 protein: CASSLASGPYAQETQYF. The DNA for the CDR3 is TGTGCCAGCAGCTTGGCCTCGGGGCCCTACGCCCAAGAGACCCAGTACTTC.

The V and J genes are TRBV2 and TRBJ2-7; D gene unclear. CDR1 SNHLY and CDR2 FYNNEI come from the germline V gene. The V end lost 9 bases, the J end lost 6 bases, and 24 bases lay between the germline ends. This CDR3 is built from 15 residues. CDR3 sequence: CASLEPRNLRSEQYF. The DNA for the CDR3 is TGTGCCAGTTTAGAGCCTAGGAATCTACGCAGCGAGCAGTACTTC.

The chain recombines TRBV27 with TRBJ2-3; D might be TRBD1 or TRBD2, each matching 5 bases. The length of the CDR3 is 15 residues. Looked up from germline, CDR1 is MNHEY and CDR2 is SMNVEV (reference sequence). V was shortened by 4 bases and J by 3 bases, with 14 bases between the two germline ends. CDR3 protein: CASSSGTETTDTQYF. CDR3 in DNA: TGTGCCAGCAGTTCCGGGACCGAGACAACAGATACGCAGTATTTT.

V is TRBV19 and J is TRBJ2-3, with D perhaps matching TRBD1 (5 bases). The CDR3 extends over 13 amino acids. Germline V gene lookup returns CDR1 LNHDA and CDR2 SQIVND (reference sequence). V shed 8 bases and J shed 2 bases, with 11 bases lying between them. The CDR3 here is CASGAPLTDTQYF. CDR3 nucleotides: TGTGCCAGTGGGGCTCCCCTCACAGATACGCAGTATTTT. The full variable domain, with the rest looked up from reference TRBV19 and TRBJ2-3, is DGGITQSPKYLFRKEGQNVTLSCEQNLNHDAMYWYRQDPGQGLRLIYYSQIVNDFQKGDIAEGYSVSREKKESFPLTVTSAQKNPTAFYLCASGAPLTDTQYFGPGTRLTVL.

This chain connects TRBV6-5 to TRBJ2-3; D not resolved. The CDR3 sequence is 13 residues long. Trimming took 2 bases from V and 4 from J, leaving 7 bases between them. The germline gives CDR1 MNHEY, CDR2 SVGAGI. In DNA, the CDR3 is TGTGCCAGCAGTTACAAGGCCCCAGATACGCAGTATTTT. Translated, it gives CASSYKAPDTQYF.